What follows are 16 T cell receptor beta chains derived from one specimen sequenced in a study of cytomegalovirus exposure and HLA in healthy donors. The primer mix had 60 Vbeta and 13 Jbeta primers. The method was immunoSEQ multiplex PCR; TCRdb's version includes in-frame clones alone and lacks a portion of them. The table shows some 120,000 clones, with around 8.5% occurring only once. Sequenced: PBMCs. These receptors came from a man aged 35 to 55 in good health and CMV-seronegative.

This clone showed up just a few times. The V call is TRBV10-3, the J call TRBJ2-5; perhaps TRBD1 as D (5 bases). The CDR3 runs to 12 residues. Germline V gives CDR1 ENHRY, CDR2 SYGVKD. V lost 3 bases and J lost 4, with 6 bases in between. The CDR3 region has the DNA TGTGCCATCAGTGACCAGGGAGAGACCCAGTACTTC. It yields the protein CAISDQGETQYF.

The rearrangement joins TRBV19 to TRBJ2-7, with D possibly matching TRBD1 (5 bases). CDR1 and CDR2 from the germline V gene are LNHDA and SQIVND (reference sequence). Trimming shortened V by 1 base and J by 2 bases, and 9 bases separated the two germline ends. This CDR3 comprises 14 residues. In DNA form, the CDR3 reads TGTGCCAGTAGTATAGGTCCAGGGACCTACGAGCAGTACTTC. Amino acid sequence: CASSIGPGTYEQYF.

This rearrangement joins TRBV7-2 to TRBJ1-2; 7 bases agree with TRBD1. Trimming removed 5 bases from V and 7 bases from J; junction bases left unmatched: 10. The germline V gene has CDR1 SGHTA and CDR2 FQGNSA. The CDR3 has 14 amino acids. The CDR3 DNA sequence: TGTGCCAGCAGCGGGGGGAGACAGGGCTCTGGCTACACCTTC. This encodes CASSGGRQGSGYTF. Complete variable domain (other parts from reference TRBV7-2 and TRBJ1-2): GAGVSQSPSNKVTEKGKDVELRCDPISGHTALYWYRQSLGQGLEFLIYFQGNSAPDKSGLPSDRFSAERTGGSVSTLTIQRTQQEDSAVYLCASSGGRQGSGYTFGSGTRLTVV.

This clone was seen a handful of times. V is TRBV5-1 and J is TRBJ2-1, with TRBD1 matching 7 bases. J lost 0 bases, V lost 0 bases, and 6 bases had no gene match. CDR1 is SGHRS and CDR2 is YFSETQ in the germline V gene. The CDR3 consists of 17 residues. CDR3: CASSLGDSPSSYNEQFF. CDR3 coding DNA: TGCGCCAGCAGCTTGGGGGACAGTCCCAGCTCCTACAATGAGCAGTTCTTC. Using reference TRBV5-1 and TRBJ2-1 for the parts outside the CDR3, the full variable domain is KAGVTQTPRYLIKTRGQQVTLSCSPISGHRSVSWYQQTPGQGLQFLFEYFSETQRNKGNFPGRFSGRQFSNSRSEMNVSTLELGDSALYLCASSLGDSPSSYNEQFFGPGTRLTVL.

This clone showed up just a few times. V is TRBV2 and J is TRBJ2-1; D may be TRBD2 (5 bases). CDR3 size: 14 residues. The germline V gene encodes CDR1 SNHLY and CDR2 FYNNEI. The germline V and J ends were trimmed by 10 bases and 0 bases, with 13 bases remaining between them. This chain's CDR3 is CATITGSSYNEQFF. The CDR3 coding sequence is TGTGCCACCATAACGGGAAGCTCCTACAATGAGCAGTTCTTC.

The rearrangement uses TRBV7-6 and TRBJ1-1; D perhaps matches TRBD1 (5 bases). Trimming cost V 3 bases and J 2 bases, with 10 bases left between them. This CDR3 is built from 14 residues. Germline V gives CDR1 SGHVS, CDR2 FNYEAQ. CDR3 nucleotide sequence: TGTGCCAGCAGCTTGGCCGGACAAAACACTGAAGCTTTCTTT. Amino acid sequence: CASSLAGQNTEAFF.

This clone occurred a few times. The rearrangement links TRBV5-1 to TRBJ2-5, with a tentative D call TRBD1 (6 bases). V gave up 0 bases and J gave up 4 bases, with 10 bases separating them. Germline loops: CDR1 SGHRS, CDR2 YFSETQ. The CDR3 contains 14 residues. The CDR3 DNA reads as TGCGCCAGCAGCTTGGTGGACAGCGGAGAGACCCAGTACTTC. The encoded protein is CASSLVDSGETQYF. The complete variable domain, with remaining parts taken from reference TRBV5-1 and TRBJ2-5, reads KAGVTQTPRYLIKTRGQQVTLSCSPISGHRSVSWYQQTPGQGLQFLFEYFSETQRNKGNFPGRFSGRQFSNSRSEMNVSTLELGDSALYLCASSLVDSGETQYFGPGTRLLVL.

This chain connects TRBV7-9 to TRBJ2-5, with 9 bases that match TRBD2. This CDR3 is 16 amino acids long. With 2 bases clipped from V and 4 bases from J, the junction kept 8 bases outside the gene matches. Germline loops: CDR1 SEHNR, CDR2 FQNEAQ (reference sequence). CDR3 in DNA: TGTGCCAGCAGCTTAAGAAGCGGGGGGCCGGGAGAGACCCAGTACTTC. Translated: CASSLRSGGPGETQYF.

This sequence joins TRBV4-2 and TRBJ2-3; no clear D gene. V was clipped by 0 bases and J by 2 bases, with 9 bases between them. This CDR3 region has 15 residues. The germline V gene encodes CDR1 LGHNA and CDR2 YNFKEQ. The CDR3 loop is CASSQDGEATDTQYF. The CDR3 DNA sequence: TGTGCCAGCAGCCAAGATGGTGAAGCCACAGATACGCAGTATTTT.

The rearrangement links TRBV5-1 to TRBJ1-2, with D uncertain. CDR3 length: 12 amino acids. V was cut by 1 base and J by 8 bases, with 9 bases left in between. CDR1 and CDR2 (germline): SGHRS, YFSETQ. The CDR3 nucleotides are TGCGCCAGCAGCTTGAACAGCCGGGGCTACACCTTC. It yields the protein CASSLNSRGYTF.

The rearrangement joins TRBV28 to TRBJ2-7; maybe TRBD1 (6 bases). Germline V gives CDR1 MDHEN, CDR2 SYDVKM. The CDR3 runs 13 residues. Trimming left V 3 bases short and J 7 bases short, with 13 bases between. CDR3 nucleotide sequence: TGTGCCAGCAGTTTCTTTGACAGGCGTGAGCAGTACTTC. Protein sequence: CASSFFDRREQYF.

The rearrangement joins TRBV29-1 to TRBJ1-4, with TRBD1 matching over 9 bases. Unmatched junction bases numbered 9, after V lost 6 bases and J lost 7 bases. Germline-derived CDR1 and CDR2 are SQVTM and ANQGSEA. The CDR3 is 14 amino acids. CDR3 sequence (DNA): TGCAGCGTCCTAACGGGACAGGGACGTGAAAAACTGTTTTTT. This gives the protein CSVLTGQGREKLFF. The whole variable domain, remainder taken from reference TRBV29-1 and TRBJ1-4, is SAVISQKPSRDICQRGTSLTIQCQVDSQVTMMFWYRQQPGQSLTLIATANQGSEATYESGFVIDKFPISRPNLTFSTLTVSNMSPEDSSIYLCSVLTGQGREKLFFGSGTQLSVL.

The genes are TRBV9 and TRBJ2-3; D is uncertain. The CDR3 totals 14 residues. V dropped 4 bases and J dropped 2 bases, with 11 bases sitting between them. Per germline, CDR1 SGDLS and CDR2 YYNGEE. CDR3 loop: CASSPRLATDTQYF. The CDR3 DNA follows: TGTGCCAGCAGCCCCCGACTTGCCACAGATACGCAGTATTTT.

The rearrangement links TRBV7-9 to TRBJ1-5; D is uncertain. Germline V gene lookup returns CDR1 SEHNR and CDR2 FQNEAQ (reference sequence). This CDR3 spans 12 amino acids. V was trimmed by 4 bases and J by 4 bases, leaving 5 bases between them. The CDR3 sequence: CASSSPNQPQHF. Here the CDR3 DNA reads TGTGCCAGCAGCTCCCCAAATCAGCCCCAGCATTTT.

In its sample, this clone was seen a few times. The chain is built from TRBV4-3 and TRBJ1-3, with 8 bases identical to TRBD1. In germline, CDR1 is LGHNA, CDR2 YSLEER. CDR3 length: 17 amino acids. After removal of 2 bases from V and 0 bases from J, the junction contained 6 bases not matched to a gene. The CDR3 DNA reads TGCGCCAGCAGCCAAAACCAGGGGGCGAGCTCTGGAAACACCATATATTTT. This codes for CASSQNQGASSGNTIYF.

This chain connects TRBV2 to TRBJ2-5; TRBD1 is a possible D gene (6 bases). Per germline, CDR1 SNHLY and CDR2 FYNNEI. Trimming cost V 2 bases and J 1 base, with 14 bases left between them. The CDR3 runs to 16 residues. This CDR3 reads CASSERGWGPQETQYF. The CDR3 bases are TGTGCCAGCAGTGAAAGGGGATGGGGGCCCCAAGAGACCCAGTACTTC.